This TCR beta chain was observed in a study of shared clonotypes between healthy human individuals. Study results and caveats: The researchers took only blood, and tissue repertoires probably look different.

For this clone: What it binds is not known.

Per the germline V gene, CDR1 is SNHLY and CDR2 is FYNNEI. The V gene lost 10 bases and the J gene lost 1 base, with 8 bases spanning the gap. This CDR3 contains 13 residues. Repertoires were generated with immunoSEQ multiplex PCR, while TCRdb's copy carries only in-frame clones and drops some. Here the sample spans roughly 500,000 clones, around 96% being singletons. CD4+ cells underwent separation, giving CD45RA+ naive and CD45RA-negative memory subsets. The sequencing sample was made of naive CD4+ T cells sorted from blood. Subset: CD45RA+ positively selected. V and J are TRBV2 and TRBJ2-6; D call uncertain. This TCR was recovered from a woman aged 25-40 years in good health. The CDR3 loop reads CATKYSGANVLTF. CDR3 DNA: TGTGCCACCAAATATTCTGGGGCCAACGTCCTGACTTTC.